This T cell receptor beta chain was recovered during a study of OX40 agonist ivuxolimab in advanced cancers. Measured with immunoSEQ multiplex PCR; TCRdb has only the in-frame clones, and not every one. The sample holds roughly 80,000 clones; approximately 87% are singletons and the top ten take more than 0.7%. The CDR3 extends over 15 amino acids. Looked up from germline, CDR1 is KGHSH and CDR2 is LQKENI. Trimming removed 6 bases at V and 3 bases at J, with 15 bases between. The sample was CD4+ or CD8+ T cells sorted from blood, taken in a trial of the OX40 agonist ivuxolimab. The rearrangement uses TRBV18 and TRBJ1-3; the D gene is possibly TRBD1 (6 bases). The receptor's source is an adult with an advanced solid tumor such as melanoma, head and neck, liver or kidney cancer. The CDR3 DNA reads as TGTGCCAGCTCCCCCGGCCAGGGGAGTGGAAACACCATATATTTT. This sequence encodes CASSPGQGSGNTIYF.